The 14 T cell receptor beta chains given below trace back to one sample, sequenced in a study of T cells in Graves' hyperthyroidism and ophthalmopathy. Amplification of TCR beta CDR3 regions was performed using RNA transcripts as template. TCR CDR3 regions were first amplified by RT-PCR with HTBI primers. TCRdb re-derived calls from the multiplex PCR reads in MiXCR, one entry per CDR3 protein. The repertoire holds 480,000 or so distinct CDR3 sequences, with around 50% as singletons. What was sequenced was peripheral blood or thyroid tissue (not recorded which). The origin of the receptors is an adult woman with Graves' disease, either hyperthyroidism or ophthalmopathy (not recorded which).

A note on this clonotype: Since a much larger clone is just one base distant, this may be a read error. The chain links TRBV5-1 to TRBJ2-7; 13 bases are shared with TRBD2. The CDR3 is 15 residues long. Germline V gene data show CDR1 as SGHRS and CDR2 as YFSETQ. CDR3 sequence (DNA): TGCGCCAGCAGCCTACTAGCGGGAGGGCCCTACGGGCAGTACTTC. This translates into CASSLLAGGPYGQYF.

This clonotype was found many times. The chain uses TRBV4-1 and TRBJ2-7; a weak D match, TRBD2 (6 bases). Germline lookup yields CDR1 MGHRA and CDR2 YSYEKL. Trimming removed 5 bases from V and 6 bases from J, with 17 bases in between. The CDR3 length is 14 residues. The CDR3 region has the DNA TGCGCCAGCAGCGTCGGAGCCGGAGGGGTCGAGCAGTACTTC. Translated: CASSVGAGGVEQYF.

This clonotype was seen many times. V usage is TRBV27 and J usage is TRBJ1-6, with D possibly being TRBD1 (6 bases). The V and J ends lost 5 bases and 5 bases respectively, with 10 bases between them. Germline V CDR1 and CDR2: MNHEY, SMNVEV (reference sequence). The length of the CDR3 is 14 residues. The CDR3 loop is CASSVQGNNSPLHF. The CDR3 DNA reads TGTGCCAGCAGTGTACAGGGTAATAATTCACCCCTCCACTTT.

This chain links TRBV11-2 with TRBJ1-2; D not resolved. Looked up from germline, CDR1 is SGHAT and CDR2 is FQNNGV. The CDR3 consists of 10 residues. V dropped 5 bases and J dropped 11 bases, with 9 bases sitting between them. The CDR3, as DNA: TGTGCCAGCAGCAGACAAGAGTACACCTTC. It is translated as CASSRQEYTF.

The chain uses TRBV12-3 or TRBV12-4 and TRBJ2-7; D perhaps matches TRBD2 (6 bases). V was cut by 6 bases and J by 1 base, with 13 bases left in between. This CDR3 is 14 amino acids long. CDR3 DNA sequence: TGTGCCAGCAGCCCGGAAGGACTATCCTACGAGCAGTACTTC. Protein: CASSPEGLSYEQYF.

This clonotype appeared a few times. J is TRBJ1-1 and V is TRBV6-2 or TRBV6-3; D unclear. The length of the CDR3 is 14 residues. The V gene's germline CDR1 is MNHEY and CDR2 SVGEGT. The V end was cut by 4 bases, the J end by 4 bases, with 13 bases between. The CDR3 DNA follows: TGTGCCAGCAGTTCGGAGCCCCTTGGCACTGAAGCTTTCTTT. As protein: CASSSEPLGTEAFF.

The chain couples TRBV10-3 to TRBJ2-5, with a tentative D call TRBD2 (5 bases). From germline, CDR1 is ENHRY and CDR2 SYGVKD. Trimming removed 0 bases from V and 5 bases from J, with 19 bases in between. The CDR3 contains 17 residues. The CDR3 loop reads CAISESSSSYPRETQYF. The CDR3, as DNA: TGTGCCATCAGTGAGTCCTCTAGCAGCTATCCCAGGGAGACCCAGTACTTC.

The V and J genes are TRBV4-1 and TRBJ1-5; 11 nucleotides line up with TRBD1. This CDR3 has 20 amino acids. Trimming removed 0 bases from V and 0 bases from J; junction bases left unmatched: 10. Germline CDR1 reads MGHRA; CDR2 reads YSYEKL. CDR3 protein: CASSQEPYGTGGFSNQPQHF. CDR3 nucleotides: TGCGCCAGCAGCCAAGAACCCTACGGGACAGGGGGATTTAGCAATCAGCCCCAGCATTTT.

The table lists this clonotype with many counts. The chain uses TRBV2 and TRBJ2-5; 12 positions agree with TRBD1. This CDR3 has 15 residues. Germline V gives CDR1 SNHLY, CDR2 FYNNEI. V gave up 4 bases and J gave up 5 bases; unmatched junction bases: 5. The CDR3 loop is CASSAGTGGYETQYF. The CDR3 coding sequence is TGTGCCAGCAGTGCCGGGACAGGGGGCTATGAGACCCAGTACTTC.

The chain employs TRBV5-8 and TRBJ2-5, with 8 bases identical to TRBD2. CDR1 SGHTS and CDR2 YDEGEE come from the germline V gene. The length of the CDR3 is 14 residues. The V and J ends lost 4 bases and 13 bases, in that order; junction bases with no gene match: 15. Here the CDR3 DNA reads TGTGCCAGCAGCCAAGCGCAGATCGGGGGGGGTCTGTACTTC. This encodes CASSQAQIGGGLYF.

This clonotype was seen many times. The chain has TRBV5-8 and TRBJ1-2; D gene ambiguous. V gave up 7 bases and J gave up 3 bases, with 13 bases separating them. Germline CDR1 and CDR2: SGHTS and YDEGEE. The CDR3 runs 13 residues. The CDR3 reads CASGVLGHYGYTF. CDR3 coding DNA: TGTGCCAGCGGAGTATTAGGGCACTATGGCTACACCTTC.

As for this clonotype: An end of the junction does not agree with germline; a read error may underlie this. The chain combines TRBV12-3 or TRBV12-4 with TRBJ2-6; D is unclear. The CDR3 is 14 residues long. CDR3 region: CASSESDGVNVLTF. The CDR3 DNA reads TGTGCCAGCAGTGAGTCGGATGGGGTCAACGTCCTGACTTTC.

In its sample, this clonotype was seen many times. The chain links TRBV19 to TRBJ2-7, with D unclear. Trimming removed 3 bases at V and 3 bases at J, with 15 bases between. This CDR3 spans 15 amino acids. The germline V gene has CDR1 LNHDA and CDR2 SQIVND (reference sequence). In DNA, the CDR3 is TGTGCCAGTAGTATGAGAGCCGAGACCCTCTACGAGCAGTACTTC. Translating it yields CASSMRAETLYEQYF.

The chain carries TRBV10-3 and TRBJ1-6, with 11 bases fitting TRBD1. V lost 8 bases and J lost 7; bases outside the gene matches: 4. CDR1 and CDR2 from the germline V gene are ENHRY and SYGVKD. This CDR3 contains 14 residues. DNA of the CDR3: TGTGCCATCTCGGGGGACAGGGGGAATTCACCCCTCCACTTT. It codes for CAISGDRGNSPLHF.